What follows describes a single TCR beta chain. Its antigen remains unidentified. Positive CCR7 selection of CD45RO-negative cells yielded the naive CD8 cells, and terminally differentiated effector memory CD45RA+ cells were excluded. The donor population consisted of healthy HIV-negative adults with no recent acute infections or vaccinations. On sorted subsets, replicate PCRs used 150 to 250 ng DNA, or some 28,000 T cell genomes. Assay: immunoSEQ multiplex PCR; the TCRdb copy retains only in-frame clones and omits some. The sample lists over 2 million clones; about 95% were seen once. CDR1 is SGDLS and CDR2 is YYNGEE in the germline V gene. V shed 0 bases, J shed 4 bases, and the junction held 6 bases outside the gene matches. CDR3 size: 16 residues. The data originate from a study of shared clonotypes between healthy human individuals. General study findings and limits: Represented diversity, genetic and exposure-history alike, was limited by few donors. Against clonotypes common to all four donors, non-shared ones had lower generation probabilities.

Material: naive CD8+ T cells sorted from blood. The J gene is TRBJ2-1, the V gene TRBV9, with 8 bases fitting TRBD2. The sequence was obtained from a man between 18 and 35 years old in good health. CDR3 DNA sequence: TGTGCCAGCAGCGTAGCACTAGCGGCCGATTACAATGAGCAGTTCTTC. Amino acid sequence: CASSVALAADYNEQFF.